One and the same sample provided the 17 T cell receptor beta chains below, sequenced in a study of control samples from healthy donors and cancer patients (dated by TCRdb to the early 2020s). The receptor library was made with the immunoSEQ multiplex PCR assay. In its TCRdb copy, this immuneACCESS table keeps in-frame sequences only and misses some clones. Where compared with another copy, unresolved V genes explain less than half of these, and the others have no known cause. The sample has 140,000 or so clones on record, approximately 91% of them singletons. The ten biggest clones cover less than 5% of the sample. The sequenced material came from blood. These receptors were collected from a young man in good health.

In its sample, this clone was seen many times. The gene calls are TRBV27 and TRBJ2-7; 11 bases map to TRBD2. Looked up from germline, CDR1 is MNHEY and CDR2 is SMNVEV (reference sequence). Trimming cost V 4 bases and J 0 bases; bases outside gene matches: 14. This CDR3 spans 19 amino acids. DNA of the CDR3: TGTGCCAGCAGTTCCGGACAGGACGGACTAGCGGGCCTCTCCTACGAGCAGTACTTC. Protein: CASSSGQDGLAGLSYEQYF.

The genes are TRBV19 and TRBJ2-1, with D possibly being TRBD2 (6 bases). Trimming removed 7 bases at V and 8 bases at J, with 21 bases between. The CDR3 has 15 amino acids. CDR1 is LNHDA and CDR2 is SQIVND in the germline V gene (reference sequence). The CDR3 region has the DNA TGTGCCAGTAATACGGGGGAACAAGGGCGCCATGAGCAGTTCTTC. Protein product: CASNTGEQGRHEQFF.

The V call is TRBV14, the J call TRBJ1-6; 7 nucleotides align to TRBD1. Trimming cost V 4 bases and J 3 bases; bases outside gene matches: 6. Looked up from germline, CDR1 is SGHDN and CDR2 is FVKESK. The length of the CDR3 is 16 residues. The CDR3: CASSRSGQDYNSPLHF. CDR3 DNA sequence: TGTGCCAGCAGCCGATCTGGACAGGACTATAATTCACCCCTCCACTTT.

The chain couples TRBV18 to TRBJ2-5, with D tentatively TRBD1 (5 bases). The CDR3 runs 14 residues. Per germline, CDR1 KGHSH and CDR2 LQKENI. V was trimmed by 3 bases and J by 5 bases, leaving 13 bases between them. The CDR3 spells CASSPQGAGETQYF. DNA of the CDR3: TGTGCCAGCTCACCTCAAGGGGCTGGGGAGACCCAGTACTTC.

The chain combines TRBV12-3 or TRBV12-4 with TRBJ2-4, with D perhaps matching TRBD1 (6 bases). Trimming pared 6 bases from V and 4 bases from J, leaving 7 bases between. The CDR3 covers 12 residues. CDR3 coding DNA: TGTGCCAGCAGAACAGGGAAAAACATTCAGTACTTC. This codes for CASRTGKNIQYF.

The V and J genes are TRBV10-3 and TRBJ1-4; D is unresolved. Deletions cut 4 bases from V and 8 bases from J, with 11 bases between. The length of the CDR3 is 13 residues. Germline loops: CDR1 ENHRY, CDR2 SYGVKD. CDR3 bases: TGTGCCATCAGTGCGATGGATTCAGAAAAACTGTTTTTT. This sequence encodes CAISAMDSEKLFF.

The chain carries TRBV27 and TRBJ1-1; D possibly corresponds to TRBD1 (6 bases). The CDR3 spans 13 residues. CDR1 and CDR2 from the germline V gene are MNHEY and SMNVEV (reference sequence). V lost 5 bases, J lost 4 bases, and 11 bases lay in between. CDR3 coding DNA: TGTGCCAGCAGTCTGGACAGAACCACTGAAGCTTTCTTT. Its translation is CASSLDRTTEAFF.

This clone was counted a single time. V gene TRBV3-1 (or the pseudogene TRBV3-2) combines with J gene TRBJ1-3; 9 nucleotides line up with TRBD1. V was pared by 5 bases and J by 4 bases, with 9 bases of the junction left unmatched. The CDR3 length is 16 residues. CDR1 is LGHDT, CDR2 YNNKEL, per germline (reference sequence). DNA for the CDR3: TGTGCCAGCAGCGACCGGGACAGGGTGTTGGGAAACACCATATATTTT. Amino acid sequence: CASSDRDRVLGNTIYF.

V and J are TRBV24-1 and TRBJ2-7; 9 bases match TRBD1. This CDR3 is 15 amino acids long. Germline V lookup: CDR1 KGHDR, CDR2 SFDVKD. Trimming removed 4 bases from V and 0 bases from J; junction bases left unmatched: 3. DNA of the CDR3: TGTGCCACCAGTGAAGGGACAGGGTACTCCTACGAGCAGTACTTC. It specifies CATSEGTGYSYEQYF.

The genes are TRBV9 and TRBJ2-5, with 11 bases lining up with TRBD2. The V gene end was trimmed by 4 bases and the J gene end by 5 bases; junction bases not matched to a gene: 4. In germline, CDR1 is SGDLS, CDR2 YYNGEE. The CDR3 loop spans 14 amino acids. The CDR3 region is CASSLAGGLETQYF. In DNA form, the CDR3 reads TGTGCCAGCAGCCTAGCGGGGGGCCTGGAGACCCAGTACTTC.

The rearrangement joins TRBV6-2 or TRBV6-3 to TRBJ2-7, with a possible D match to TRBD1 (6 bases). V lost 0 bases and J 2 bases, leaving 14 bases between the germline ends. Germline V CDR1 and CDR2: MNHEY, SVGEGT. The CDR3 length is 16 residues. The CDR3 loop reads CASSYSTATGAYEQYF. For the CDR3, the DNA is TGTGCCAGCAGTTACTCAACCGCGACAGGAGCCTACGAGCAGTACTTC.

DNA for the CDR3: TGTGCCAGCAGTTTAGCTTCGGGGTATGGCTACACCTTC. Encoded protein: CASSLASGYGYTF. The chain links TRBV12-3 or TRBV12-4 to TRBJ1-2; no definite D call. This CDR3 has 13 amino acids. The V and J ends lost 0 bases and 5 bases respectively, with 7 bases between them.

The chain employs TRBV6-2 or TRBV6-3 and TRBJ2-7; 9 positions agree with TRBD2. CDR1 is MNHEY and CDR2 is SVGEGT in the germline V gene. Unmatched junction bases numbered 2, after V lost 0 bases and J lost 2 bases. The CDR3 runs to 15 residues. In DNA form, the CDR3 reads TGTGCCAGCAGTTACTCGACTAGCGGAGCCTACGAGCAGTACTTC. Translating gives CASSYSTSGAYEQYF.

The rearrangement joins TRBV11-3 to TRBJ2-3; D is unclear. Germline V gene lookup returns CDR1 SGHNT and CDR2 YENEEA. V dropped 4 bases and J dropped 2 bases, with 7 bases sitting between them. CDR3 length: 13 residues. CDR3: CASSSQTTDTQYF. The CDR3 bases are TGTGCCAGCAGCTCCCAGACCACAGATACGCAGTATTTT.

This chain links TRBV11-2 with TRBJ2-1, with D perhaps being TRBD1 or TRBD2 (6 bases each). CDR1 is SGHAT and CDR2 is FQNNGV in the germline V gene. The V gene lost 1 base and the J gene lost 8 bases, with 15 bases spanning the gap. This CDR3 region has 15 residues. CDR3 sequence reads: CASSLAGGGGYEQFF. The CDR3 nucleotides are TGTGCCAGCAGCTTAGCAGGTGGAGGGGGGTATGAGCAGTTCTTC.

The CDR3 DNA is TGTGCCACCAGTGATCCCCAGGTGGCCGGTGAGCAGTTCTTC. It encodes CATSDPQVAGEQFF. The chain is built from TRBV24-1 and TRBJ2-1; D ambiguous. Germline CDR1 and CDR2: KGHDR and SFDVKD. CDR3 size: 14 residues. V lost 3 bases to trimming and J lost 9 bases, with 14 bases between them.

CDR3 amino acids: CASSERDSYGYTF. The CDR3 DNA reads TGTGCCAGCAGTGAAAGGGATAGCTATGGCTACACCTTC. The chain couples TRBV6-1 to TRBJ1-2; D remains ambiguous. Trimming cost V 2 bases and J 4 bases, with 8 bases left between them. Germline loops: CDR1 MNHNS, CDR2 SASEGT. The CDR3 consists of 13 residues.